The 4 T cell receptor beta chains below were found in one sample sequenced in a study of human T cells and chemical hapten exposure. TCRdb re-derived calls from the RACE reads in MiXCR, one entry per CDR3 protein. The sample contains approximately 120,000 distinct CDR3 sequences, more than 7% of which appear only once. Regarding time point: patch test 2, 6 weeks after DPC sensitization. The treatment here: therapeutic diphenylcyclopropenone sensitization with weekly scalp DPC. The specimen comprised whole blood, sampled in connection with sensitization to the hapten diphenylcyclopropenone (DPC). The receptor set was obtained from a woman in her thirties or forties with alopecia areata. Some clones in this sample may be carry-over from other donors' samples.

This clonotype was recorded a few times. The rearrangement links TRBV6-6 to TRBJ1-1, with TRBD1 matching 7 bases. The CDR3 loop spans 14 amino acids. Germline-derived CDR1 and CDR2 are MNHNY and SVGAGI (reference sequence). V was clipped by 5 bases and J by 6 bases; unmatched bases: 9. This CDR3 reads CASSPPTGRPEAFF. The CDR3 DNA reads TGTGCCAGCAGTCCCCCGACAGGGAGGCCTGAAGCTTTCTTT.

This clonotype was recorded at least ten times. The chain recombines TRBV28 with TRBJ2-2, with a possible D match to TRBD1 (5 bases). Germline-derived CDR1 and CDR2 are MDHEN and SYDVKM. V was shortened by 7 bases and J by 7 bases, with 25 bases between the two germline ends. The CDR3 sequence is 17 residues long. CDR3 coding DNA: TGTGCCAGCACCCCCCCACCCAGGGCTCAGTACGGCGGGGAGCTGTTTTTT. This translates into CASTPPPRAQYGGELFF. Using reference TRBV28 and TRBJ2-2 for the parts outside the CDR3, the full variable domain is DVKVTQSSRYLVKRTGEKVFLECVQDMDHENMFWYRQDPGLGLRLIYFSYDVKMKEKGDIPEGYSVSREKKERFSLILESASTNQTSMYLCASTPPPRAQYGGELFFGEGSRLTVL.

This clonotype showed up just a few times. The chain joins TRBV6-2 or TRBV6-3 to TRBJ1-1; no clear D gene. Germline assignment: CDR1 MNHEY and CDR2 SVGEGT. Trimming shortened V by 4 bases and J by 6 bases, and 18 bases separated the two germline ends. The CDR3 length is 15 residues. Here the CDR3 reads CASSFLILQDAEAFF. CDR3 bases: TGTGCCAGCAGTTTCCTGATCCTGCAGGATGCTGAAGCTTTCTTT.

The chain is built from TRBV6-1 and TRBJ2-7; TRBD1 agrees at 7 bases. The CDR3 length is 14 residues. The J segment lost 2 bases and the V segment lost 7 bases, leaving 8 bases of the junction unmatched. Germline V gene sequence: CDR1 MNHNS, CDR2 SASEGT. The chain's CDR3 is CASTRQGSPYEQYF. The CDR3 DNA is TGTGCCAGCACCCGACAGGGTTCCCCCTACGAGCAGTACTTC.